Following are 16 T cell receptor beta chains from one sample sequenced in a study of glioma-infiltrating T cells. Amplification of TCR alpha and beta CDR3 regions from RNA used iRepertoire nested multiplex PCR. TCRdb ran MiXCR on the multiplex PCR reads and lists one entry per CDR3 protein. Of approximately 400,000 distinct CDR3 sequences listed, approximately 42% were seen once; the top ten hold around 12%. The sequencing sample was made of glioma tissue, nonneoplastic brain tissue, or PBMCs (not recorded which). The receptors here all came from a human donor with low-grade glioma or glioblastoma, undergoing nonglioma brain surgery, or in good health (not recorded which).

The chain recombines TRBV18 with TRBJ1-2; D gene unclear. The germline V gene has CDR1 KGHSH and CDR2 LQKENI. V gave up 4 bases and J gave up 8 bases, with 11 bases separating them. The CDR3 is 12 amino acids. DNA for the CDR3: TGTGCCAGCTCACTTCTCGGGGTCGGCTACACCTTC. This gives the protein CASSLLGVGYTF.

The table lists this clonotype with many counts. The rearrangement joins TRBV27 to TRBJ2-5, with 11 bases identical to TRBD2. Per germline, CDR1 MNHEY and CDR2 SMNVEV (reference sequence). Germline trimming cut 4 bases from V and 0 bases from J; bases unmatched to any gene: 7. CDR3 length equals 17 residues. The CDR3 here is CASSYLSGRGYQETQYF. The DNA for the CDR3 is TGTGCCAGCAGTTACCTTAGCGGGAGGGGGTACCAAGAGACCCAGTACTTC.

The chain has TRBV18 and TRBJ1-1, with TRBD1 identical over 9 bases. Germline V gene lookup returns CDR1 KGHSH and CDR2 LQKENI. CDR3 size: 15 residues. With 6 bases clipped from V and 7 bases from J, the junction kept 12 bases outside the gene matches. The CDR3: CASSPQRDRVNEAFF. CDR3 in DNA: TGTGCCAGCTCCCCCCAAAGGGACAGGGTAAATGAAGCTTTCTTT.

The table lists this clonotype with many counts. This chain links TRBV27 with TRBJ2-7; D is undetermined. Trimming removed 2 bases from V and 7 bases from J, with 3 bases in between. The germline V gene encodes CDR1 MNHEY and CDR2 SMNVEV (reference sequence). This CDR3 is 10 amino acids long. The CDR3 is CASSLKEQYF. DNA of the CDR3: TGTGCCAGCAGTTTAAAAGAGCAGTACTTC.

V usage is TRBV11-2 and J usage is TRBJ2-3; 8 positions agree with TRBD1. CDR3 length: 15 residues. With V trimmed by 5 bases and J by 0 bases, 4 bases remained unmatched. CDR1 is SGHAT, CDR2 FQNNGV, per germline. The CDR3 coding sequence is TGTGCCAGCAGCCGACAGGGGCCAAGCACAGATACGCAGTATTTT. This codes for CASSRQGPSTDTQYF.

Points on this clonotype: The CDR3 does not end in the conserved phenylalanine or tryptophan, so this is likely a read error. The chain recombines TRBV2 with TRBJ1-1, with a tentative D call TRBD1 (5 bases). Germline CDR1 and CDR2: SNHLY and FYNNEI. The CDR3 covers 15 residues. V lost 3 bases, J lost 2 bases, and 13 bases lay in between. The DNA for the CDR3 is TGTGCCAGCAGTGATTGGGGCACGCTAAACACTGAAGCTTTCTCT. Translating gives CASSDWGTLNTEAFS.

Comment on this clonotype: This may be a read error, as it is one base from a much larger clone. The chain uses TRBV28 and TRBJ1-2, with D tentatively TRBD1 (5 bases). Between the trimmed V and J ends, which lost 5 bases and 2 bases, there was a span of 15 bases. CDR3 length: 15 amino acids. Germline CDR1 is MDHEN and CDR2 is SYDVKM. Here the CDR3 DNA reads TGTGCCAGCAGTCTCCGGACACTGAGGAACTATGGCTACACCTTC. Its protein product is CASSLRTLRNYGYTF.

Remarks on this clonotype: One junction end disagrees with the germline gene, perhaps due to a read error. V gene TRBV4-3 combines with J gene TRBJ1-4, with 7 bases that match TRBD1. This CDR3 is 14 amino acids long. CDR1 and CDR2 from the germline V gene are LGHNA and YSLEER. The CDR3 DNA sequence: TGCGTCAGCAGCCAAGAGGGGACAGCTGAAAAACTGTTTTTT. The encoded protein is CVSSQEGTAEKLFF.

This chain links TRBV7-2 with TRBJ2-1, with 7 nucleotides matching TRBD1. CDR3 length equals 14 residues. Per germline, CDR1 SGHTA and CDR2 FQGNSA. V lost 5 bases to trimming and J lost 10 bases; unmatched junction nucleotides: 11. CDR3 amino acids: CASSPDRVYGEQFF. The DNA for the CDR3 is TGTGCCAGCAGCCCAGACAGGGTATACGGGGAGCAGTTCTTC.

The chain is built from TRBV4-1 and TRBJ2-7; D not certain. The CDR3 is 16 amino acids. Trimming removed 2 bases at V and 3 bases at J, with 17 bases between. Germline V gene data show CDR1 as MGHRA and CDR2 as YSYEKL. The CDR3 spells CASSQKGTFDDYEQYF. CDR3 nucleotide sequence: TGCGCCAGCAGCCAAAAGGGAACATTTGATGACTACGAGCAGTACTTC.

The V gene is TRBV3-1, the J gene TRBJ2-3; the D is unclear. This CDR3 region has 14 residues. Deletions cut 4 bases from V and 2 bases from J, with 10 bases between. Per the germline V gene, CDR1 is LGHDT and CDR2 is YNNKEL (reference sequence). CDR3 in amino acids: CASSLDPHTDTQYF. In DNA, the CDR3 is TGTGCCAGCAGCCTCGACCCCCACACAGATACGCAGTATTTT.

Ten or more counts support this clonotype. This chain connects TRBV25-1 to TRBJ2-1, with 10 bases lining up with TRBD2. The CDR3 is 18 amino acids. Per the germline V gene, CDR1 is MGHDK and CDR2 is SYGVNS. Losses at the gene ends were 1 base for V and 0 bases for J; bases not matched to a gene: 6. CDR3: CASSESRTSGVSYNEQFF. The CDR3 DNA follows: TGTGCCAGCAGTGAATCTAGGACTAGCGGCGTCTCCTACAATGAGCAGTTCTTC.

This clonotype was seen more than once but under ten times. One junction end does not reproduce the germline sequence, and a read error may be involved. The V call is TRBV7-7, the J call TRBJ1-4; D perhaps matches TRBD1 (5 bases). This CDR3 region has 13 residues. Germline V gene data show CDR1 as SSHAT and CDR2 as FNYEAQ (reference sequence). Here the CDR3 DNA reads TGTGCTAGCAGCAAGACAGAAGGTGAAAAACTGTTTTTT. Its translation is CASSKTEGEKLFF.

The V call is TRBV29-1, the J call TRBJ2-5; D gene uncertain. The V gene lost 3 bases and the J gene lost 7 bases, with 6 bases spanning the gap. Germline V gene sequence: CDR1 SQVTM, CDR2 ANQGSEA. The CDR3 length is 10 residues. This CDR3 reads CSVDFGTQYF. CDR3 bases: TGCAGCGTTGATTTCGGGACCCAGTACTTC.

This clonotype has at least ten counts. J is TRBJ2-5 and V is TRBV7-3, with D unresolved. The CDR3 extends over 15 amino acids. Germline loops: CDR1 SGHTA, CDR2 FQGTGA. Trimming pared 0 bases from V and 2 bases from J, leaving 10 bases between. CDR3 in amino acids: CASSLTYQDQETQYF. The CDR3 coding sequence is TGTGCCAGCAGCTTAACGTATCAGGATCAAGAGACCCAGTACTTC.

This clonotype was seen ten or more times. The chain recombines TRBV20-1 with TRBJ1-5; no reliable D call. Trimming shortened V by 5 bases and J by 6 bases, and 17 bases separated the two germline ends. Looked up from germline, CDR1 is DFQATT and CDR2 is SNEGSKA (reference sequence). The CDR3 covers 14 residues. For the CDR3, the DNA is TGCAGTGCTCCTGACCCCATATCGGGTCAGCCCCAGCATTTT. This gives the protein CSAPDPISGQPQHF.